Below, 5 T cell receptor beta chains from the same sample are listed, as sequenced in a study of blood T cell repertoires in COVID-19. Measured with immunoSEQ multiplex PCR; TCRdb has only the in-frame clones, and not every one. Of approximately 500,000 clones listed, roughly 90% are singletons. Material for sequencing was PBMCs or T cells enriched from blood (not recorded which). The receptors originated from a woman between 35 and 50 years old who had recovered from COVID-19.

V is TRBV28 and J is TRBJ1-2; 7 bases fit TRBD1. The CDR3 loop spans 15 amino acids. V lost 5 bases to trimming and J lost 2 bases; unmatched junction nucleotides: 8. The V gene's germline CDR1 is MDHEN and CDR2 SYDVKM. CDR3 in amino acids: CASSLRQGLNYGYTF. DNA of the CDR3: TGTGCCAGCAGTCTCCGACAGGGACTGAACTATGGCTACACCTTC.

The chain employs TRBV6-5 and TRBJ2-2; D ambiguous. There are 13 residues in the CDR3. Germline V gene lookup returns CDR1 MNHEY and CDR2 SVGAGI. Trimming removed 6 bases from V and 4 bases from J, with 9 bases in between. CDR3 sequence (DNA): TGTGCCAGCAGGCTACTAAGCACCGGGGAGCTGTTTTTT. As protein: CASRLLSTGELFF.

The chain combines TRBV28 with TRBJ1-4; TRBD1 agrees at 7 bases. The trim removed 5 bases at V and 8 bases at J, leaving 5 bases unmatched. The germline gives CDR1 MDHEN, CDR2 SYDVKM. CDR3 length: 13 residues. CDR3 sequence reads: CASSRQGPEKLFF. DNA for the CDR3: TGTGCCAGCAGTAGACAGGGCCCCGAAAAACTGTTTTTT. Complete variable domain (other parts from reference TRBV28 and TRBJ1-4): DVKVTQSSRYLVKRTGEKVFLECVQDMDHENMFWYRQDPGLGLRLIYFSYDVKMKEKGDIPEGYSVSREKKERFSLILESASTNQTSMYLCASSRQGPEKLFFGSGTQLSVL.

The rearrangement joins TRBV28 to TRBJ1-2; D not certain. The CDR3 sequence is 14 residues long. V lost 1 base, J lost 4 bases, and 10 bases lay in between. The germline gives CDR1 MDHEN, CDR2 SYDVKM. The CDR3 sequence is CASSLLAVPYGYTF. CDR3 sequence (DNA): TGTGCCAGCAGTTTATTGGCGGTTCCCTATGGCTACACCTTC.

The J gene is TRBJ2-2, the V gene TRBV29-1; unclear D gene. Trimming removed 5 bases from V and 4 bases from J, with 11 bases in between. The CDR3 extends over 13 amino acids. The V gene's germline CDR1 is SQVTM and CDR2 ANQGSEA. CDR3 nucleotides: TGCAGCGTTACTAAGCGAGGCACCGGGGAGCTGTTTTTT. This codes for CSVTKRGTGELFF.